This T cell receptor (beta chain) emerged from a study of metastatic and nonmetastatic thyroid tumors. The germline gives CDR1 MGHRA, CDR2 YSYEKL. The CDR3 runs 14 residues. Trimming pared 0 bases from V and 7 bases from J, leaving 10 bases between. Within the sample, this clone is medium-sized. There were no patients who had received any treatment before thyroid surgery. TCRdb re-called the PCR reads with MiXCR. The repertoire holds about 7,300 clones, with under 20% as singletons. What was sequenced was adjacent normal tissue. The chain combines TRBV4-1 with TRBJ1-5; D is perhaps TRBD1 (5 bases). The sequence was collected from a female donor with papillary thyroid cancer or a benign thyroid nodule (not recorded which). Some clones in this sample may be carry-over from other donors' samples. The CDR3 region is CASSQEGGGQPQHF. In DNA, the CDR3 is TGCGCCAGCAGCCAAGAAGGTGGGGGGCAGCCCCAGCATTTT.